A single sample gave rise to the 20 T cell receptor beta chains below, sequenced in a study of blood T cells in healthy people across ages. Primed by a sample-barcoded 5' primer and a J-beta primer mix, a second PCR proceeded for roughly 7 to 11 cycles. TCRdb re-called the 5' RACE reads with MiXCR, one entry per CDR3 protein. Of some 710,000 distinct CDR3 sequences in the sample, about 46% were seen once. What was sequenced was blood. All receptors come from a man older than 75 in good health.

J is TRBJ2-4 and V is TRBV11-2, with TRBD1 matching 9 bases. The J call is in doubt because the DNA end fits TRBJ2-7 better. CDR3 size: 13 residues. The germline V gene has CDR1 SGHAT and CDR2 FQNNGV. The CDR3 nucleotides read TGTGCCACCAAACCGGGACAGGGATACGAGCAGTACTTC. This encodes CATKPGQGYEQYF.

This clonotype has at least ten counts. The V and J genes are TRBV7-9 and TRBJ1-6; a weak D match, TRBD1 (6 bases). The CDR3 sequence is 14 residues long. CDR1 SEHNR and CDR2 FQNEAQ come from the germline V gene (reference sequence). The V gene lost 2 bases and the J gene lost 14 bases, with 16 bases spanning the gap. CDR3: CASSLIGGIQTLHF. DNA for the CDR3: TGTGCCAGCAGCTTAATAGGGGGAATTCAGACCCTCCACTTT. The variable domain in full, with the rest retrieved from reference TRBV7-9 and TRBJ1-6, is DTGVSQNPRHKITKRGQNVTFRCDPISEHNRLYWYRQTLGQGPEFLTYFQNEAQLEKSRLLSDRFSAERPKGSFSTLEIQRTEQGDSAMYLCASSLIGGIQTLHFGNGTRLTVT.

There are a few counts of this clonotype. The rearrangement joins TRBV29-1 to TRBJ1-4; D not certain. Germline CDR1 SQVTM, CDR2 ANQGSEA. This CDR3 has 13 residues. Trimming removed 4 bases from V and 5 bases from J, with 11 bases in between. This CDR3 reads CSVVANPNEKLFF. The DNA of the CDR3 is TGCAGCGTTGTTGCAAACCCGAATGAAAAACTGTTTTTT.

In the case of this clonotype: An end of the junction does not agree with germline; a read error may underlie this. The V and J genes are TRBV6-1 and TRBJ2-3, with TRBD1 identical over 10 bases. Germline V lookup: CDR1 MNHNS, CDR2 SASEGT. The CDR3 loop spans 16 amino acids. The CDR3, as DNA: TGTGCCGGCAGTGATCGGGACAGGGGACGGGAGGCTACGCAGTATTTT. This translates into CAGSDRDRGREATQYF.

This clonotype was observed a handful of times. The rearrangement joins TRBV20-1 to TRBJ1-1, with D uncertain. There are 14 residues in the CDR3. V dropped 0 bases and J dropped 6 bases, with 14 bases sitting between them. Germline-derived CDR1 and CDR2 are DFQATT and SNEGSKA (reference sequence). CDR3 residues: CSARDSSTSAEAFF. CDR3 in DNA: TGCAGTGCTAGAGATTCTTCCACATCCGCTGAAGCTTTCTTT.

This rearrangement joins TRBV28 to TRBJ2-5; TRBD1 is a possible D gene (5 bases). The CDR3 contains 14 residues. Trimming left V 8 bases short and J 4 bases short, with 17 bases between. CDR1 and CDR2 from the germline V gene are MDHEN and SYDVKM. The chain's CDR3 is CASRASSRAETQYF. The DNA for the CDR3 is TGTGCCAGCCGAGCGTCCAGCAGGGCAGAGACCCAGTACTTC.

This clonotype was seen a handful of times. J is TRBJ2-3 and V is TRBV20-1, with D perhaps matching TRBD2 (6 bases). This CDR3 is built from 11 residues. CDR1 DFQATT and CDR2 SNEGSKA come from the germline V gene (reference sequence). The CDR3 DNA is TGCAGCGGGAGTGGCACAGATACGCAGTATTTT. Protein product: CSGSGTDTQYF.

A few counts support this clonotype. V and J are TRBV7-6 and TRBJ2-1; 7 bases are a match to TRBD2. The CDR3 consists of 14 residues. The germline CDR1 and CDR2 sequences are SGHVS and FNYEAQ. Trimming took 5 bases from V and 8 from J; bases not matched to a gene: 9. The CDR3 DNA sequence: TGTGCCAGCAGCCTCCCCCAGCGGGAAGATGAGCAGTTCTTC. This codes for CASSLPQREDEQFF. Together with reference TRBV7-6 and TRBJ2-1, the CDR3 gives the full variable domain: GAGVSQSPRYKVTKRGQDVALRCDPISGHVSLYWYRQALGQGPEFLTYFNYEAQQDKSGLPNDRFSAERPEGSISTLTIQRTEQRDSAMYRCASSLPQREDEQFFGPGTRLTVL.

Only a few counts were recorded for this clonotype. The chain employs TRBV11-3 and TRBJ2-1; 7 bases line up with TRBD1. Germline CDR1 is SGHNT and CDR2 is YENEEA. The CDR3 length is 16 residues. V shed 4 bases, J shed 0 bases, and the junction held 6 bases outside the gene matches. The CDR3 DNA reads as TGTGCCAGCAGCTGGGGGAGACAGGGCTCCTACAATGAGCAGTTCTTC. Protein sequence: CASSWGRQGSYNEQFF.

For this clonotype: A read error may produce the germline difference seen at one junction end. The DNA for the CDR3 is TGTGCCAGCAGCCTCGGGCGGGAGTACCAAGAGGCCCAGTACTTC. Amino acids: CASSLGREYQEAQYF. V usage is TRBV7-9 and J usage is TRBJ2-5, with 7 bases identical to TRBD2. The germline V gene encodes CDR1 SEHNR and CDR2 FQNEAQ (reference sequence). The CDR3 totals 15 residues.

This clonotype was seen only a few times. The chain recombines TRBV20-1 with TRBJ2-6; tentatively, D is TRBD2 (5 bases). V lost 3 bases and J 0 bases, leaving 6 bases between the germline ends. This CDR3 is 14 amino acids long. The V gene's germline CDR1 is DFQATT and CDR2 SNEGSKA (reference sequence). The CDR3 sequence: CSASAGSGANVLTF. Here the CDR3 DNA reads TGCAGTGCTAGCGCGGGCTCTGGGGCCAACGTCCTGACTTTC.

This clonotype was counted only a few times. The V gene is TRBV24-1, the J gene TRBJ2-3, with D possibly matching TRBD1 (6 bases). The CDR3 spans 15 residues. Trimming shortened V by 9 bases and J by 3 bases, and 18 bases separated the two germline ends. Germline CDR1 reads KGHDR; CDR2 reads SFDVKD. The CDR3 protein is CATLRGGTITDTQYF. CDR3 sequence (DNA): TGTGCCACCCTAAGGGGTGGGACAATAACAGATACGCAGTATTTT.

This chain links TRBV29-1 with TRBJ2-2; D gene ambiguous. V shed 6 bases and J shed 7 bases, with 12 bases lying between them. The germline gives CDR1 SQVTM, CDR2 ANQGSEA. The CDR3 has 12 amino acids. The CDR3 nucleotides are TGCAGCGTCCAAATAGCAGTCGGGGAGCTGTTTTTT. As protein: CSVQIAVGELFF.

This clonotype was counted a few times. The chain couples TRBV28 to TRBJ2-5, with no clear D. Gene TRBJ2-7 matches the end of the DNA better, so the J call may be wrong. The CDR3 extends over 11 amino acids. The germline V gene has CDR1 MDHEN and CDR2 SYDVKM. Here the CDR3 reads CASRNLGEQYF. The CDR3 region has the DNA TGTGCCAGCCGAAACCTGGGCGAGCAGTACTTC.

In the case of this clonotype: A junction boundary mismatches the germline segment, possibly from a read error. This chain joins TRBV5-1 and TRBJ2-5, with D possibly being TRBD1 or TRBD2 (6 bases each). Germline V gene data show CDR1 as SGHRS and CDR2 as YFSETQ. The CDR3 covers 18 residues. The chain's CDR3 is CASRGGRLRPGQQGTQYF. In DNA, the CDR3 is TGCGCCAGCAGGGGGGGCCGGTTAAGACCCGGACAACAAGGGACCCAGTACTTC.

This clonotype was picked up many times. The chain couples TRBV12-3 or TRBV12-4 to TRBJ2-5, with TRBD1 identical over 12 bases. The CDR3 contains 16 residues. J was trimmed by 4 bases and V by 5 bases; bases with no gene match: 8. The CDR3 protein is CASSPKGQGARETQYF. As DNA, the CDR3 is TGTGCCAGCAGTCCAAAGGGACAGGGGGCGCGAGAGACCCAGTACTTC.

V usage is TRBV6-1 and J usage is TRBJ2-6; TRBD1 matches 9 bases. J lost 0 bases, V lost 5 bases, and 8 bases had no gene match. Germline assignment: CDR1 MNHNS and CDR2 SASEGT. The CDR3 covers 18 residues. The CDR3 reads CASSRPGQGSSGANVLTF. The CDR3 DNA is TGTGCCAGCAGTCGGCCGGGACAGGGCAGCTCTGGGGCCAACGTCCTGACTTTC.

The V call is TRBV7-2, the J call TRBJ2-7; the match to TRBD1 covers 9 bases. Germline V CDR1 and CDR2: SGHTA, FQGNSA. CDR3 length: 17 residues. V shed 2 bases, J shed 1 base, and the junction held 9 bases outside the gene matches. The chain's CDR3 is CASSLKATGGGSYEQYF. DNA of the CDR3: TGTGCCAGCAGCTTAAAGGCGACAGGGGGAGGATCCTACGAGCAGTACTTC.

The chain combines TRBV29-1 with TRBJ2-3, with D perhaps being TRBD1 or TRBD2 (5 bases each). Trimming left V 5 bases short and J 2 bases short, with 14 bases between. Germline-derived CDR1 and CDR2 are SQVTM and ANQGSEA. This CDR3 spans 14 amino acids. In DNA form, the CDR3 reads TGCAGCGTTCTCGGGGCCGGGAACACAGATACGCAGTATTTT. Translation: CSVLGAGNTDTQYF.

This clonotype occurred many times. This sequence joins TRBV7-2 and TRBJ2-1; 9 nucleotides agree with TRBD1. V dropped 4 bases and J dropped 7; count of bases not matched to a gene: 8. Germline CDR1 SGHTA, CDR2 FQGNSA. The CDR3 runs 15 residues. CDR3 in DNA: TGTGCCAGCAGCTCTGGGGGACAGGGTTATAATGAGCAGTTCTTC. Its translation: CASSSGGQGYNEQFF.